This T cell receptor beta chain was recorded in a study of CD8 T cells in Susac syndrome. An amount of RNA that ranged from roughly 0.5 to 1 ug was reverse transcribed with random hexamers. Amplification of TCR beta CDR3 spanned 54 Vbeta and 13 Jbeta via immunoSEQ multiplex PCR. TCRdb used MiXCR to reprocess the immunoSEQ multiplex PCR reads, holding one entry per CDR3 protein. Of 140,000 or so distinct CDR3 sequences listed, roughly 96% are singletons. V shed 6 bases and J shed 0 bases, with 7 bases lying between them. Germline assignment: CDR1 SGHRS and CDR2 YFSETQ. The CDR3 consists of 13 residues.

This chain links TRBV5-1 with TRBJ2-1; D might be TRBD2 (5 bases). The origin of this receptor is a human donor with multiple sclerosis. The sample was CD4+ T cells from PBMCs. CDR3 amino acids: CASKGASYNEQFF. The CDR3 DNA sequence: TGCGCCAGCAAGGGAGCCTCCTACAATGAGCAGTTCTTC.